The clone carrying this T cell receptor (beta chain) was recorded many times. Its antigen is undetermined. The sample originates from a study of neurological immune-mediated disorders. Template-switch 5'RACE cDNA synthesis added a 10-nucleotide unique molecular identifier. A single record per CDR3 protein comes from TCRdb applying MiXCR to the 5' RACE reads. This table holds fewer than 85,000 distinct CDR3 sequences, approximately 5% found once. Study outcomes and limitations: The greatest TCR clonal expansion occurred in HTLV-1-associated myelopathy and the least in multiple sclerosis, which fell below healthy controls.

V lost 0 bases to trimming and J lost 7 bases; unmatched junction nucleotides: 4. CDR3 size: 14 residues. Germline V CDR1 and CDR2: SGHRS, YFSETQ. The clonotype comes from a woman in her 70s with multiple sclerosis. Sequencing was carried out using PBMCs. The chain is built from TRBV5-1 and TRBJ2-1; TRBD2 agrees at 7 bases. CDR3 in DNA: TGCGCCAGCAGCTTGGAAGGGACTATAAATGAGCAGTTCTTC. Translating gives CASSLEGTINEQFF. The whole variable domain, remainder taken from reference TRBV5-1 and TRBJ2-1, is KAGVTQTPRYLIKTRGQQVTLSCSPISGHRSVSWYQQTPGQGLQFLFEYFSETQRNKGNFPGRFSGRQFSNSRSEMNVSTLELGDSALYLCASSLEGTINEQFFGPGTRLTVL.